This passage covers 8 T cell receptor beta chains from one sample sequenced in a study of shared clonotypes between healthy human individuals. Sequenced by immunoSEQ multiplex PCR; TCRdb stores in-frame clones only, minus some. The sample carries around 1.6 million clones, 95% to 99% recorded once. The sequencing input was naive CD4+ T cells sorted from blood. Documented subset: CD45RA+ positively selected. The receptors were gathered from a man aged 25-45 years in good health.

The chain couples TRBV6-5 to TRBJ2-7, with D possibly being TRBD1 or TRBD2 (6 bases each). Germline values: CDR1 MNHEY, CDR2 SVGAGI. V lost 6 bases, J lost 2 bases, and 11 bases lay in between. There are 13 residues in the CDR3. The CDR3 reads CASRGGQTYEQYF. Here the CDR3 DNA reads TGTGCCAGCAGGGGAGGACAGACCTACGAGCAGTACTTC.

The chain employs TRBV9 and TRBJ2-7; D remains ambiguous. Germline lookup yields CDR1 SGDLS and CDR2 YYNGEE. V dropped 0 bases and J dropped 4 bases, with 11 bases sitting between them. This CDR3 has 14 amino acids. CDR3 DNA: TGTGCCAGCAGCGTAGGCAGCCTTCTATACGAGCAGTACTTC. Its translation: CASSVGSLLYEQYF.

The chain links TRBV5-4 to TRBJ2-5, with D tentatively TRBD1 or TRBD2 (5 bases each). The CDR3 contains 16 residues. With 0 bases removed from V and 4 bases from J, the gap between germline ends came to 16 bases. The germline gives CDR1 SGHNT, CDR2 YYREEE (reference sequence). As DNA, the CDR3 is TGTGCCAGCAGCTTGGGGGCCGGGTATGGGGGAGAGACCCAGTACTTC. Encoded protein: CASSLGAGYGGETQYF.

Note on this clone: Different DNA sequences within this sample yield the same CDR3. CDR3 sequence reads: CASSYPGTYEQYF. The DNA for the CDR3 is TGTGCCAGCAGTTACCCCGGGACTTACGAGCAGTACTTC. The genes are TRBV6-5 and TRBJ2-7; TRBD2 is a possible D gene (6 bases). The CDR3 length is 13 residues. Germline assignment: CDR1 MNHEY and CDR2 SVGAGI. V shed 2 bases and J shed 4 bases, with 9 bases lying between them.

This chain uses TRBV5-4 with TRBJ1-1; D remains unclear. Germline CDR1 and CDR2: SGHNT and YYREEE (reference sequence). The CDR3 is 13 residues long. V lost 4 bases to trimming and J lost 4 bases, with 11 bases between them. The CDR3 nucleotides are TGTGCCAGCAGCCCCCGAAGTGGCACTGAAGCTTTCTTT. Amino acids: CASSPRSGTEAFF.

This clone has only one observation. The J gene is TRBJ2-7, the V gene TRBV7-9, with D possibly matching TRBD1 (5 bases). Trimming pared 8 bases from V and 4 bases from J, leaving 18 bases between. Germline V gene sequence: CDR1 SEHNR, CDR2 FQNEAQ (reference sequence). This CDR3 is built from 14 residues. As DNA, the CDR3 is TGTGCCAGCCAAGGAGTAGGGCCAGGGTACGAGCAGTACTTC. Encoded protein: CASQGVGPGYEQYF.

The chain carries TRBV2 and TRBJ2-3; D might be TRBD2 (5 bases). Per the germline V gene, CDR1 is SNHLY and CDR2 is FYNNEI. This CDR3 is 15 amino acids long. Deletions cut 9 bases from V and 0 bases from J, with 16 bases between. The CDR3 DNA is TGTGCCAGTCTAGCTTGGGATGCTAGCACAGATACGCAGTATTTT. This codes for CASLAWDASTDTQYF.

CDR3 coding DNA: TGTGCCAGCAAGGGGAGAGTCAACACCGGGGAGCTGTTTTTT. Translated: CASKGRVNTGELFF. The chain recombines TRBV6-5 with TRBJ2-2, with D possibly called TRBD1 or TRBD2 (5 bases each). The germline V gene has CDR1 MNHEY and CDR2 SVGAGI. The CDR3 is made up of 14 amino acids. Trimming shortened V by 7 bases and J by 2 bases, and 11 bases separated the two germline ends.